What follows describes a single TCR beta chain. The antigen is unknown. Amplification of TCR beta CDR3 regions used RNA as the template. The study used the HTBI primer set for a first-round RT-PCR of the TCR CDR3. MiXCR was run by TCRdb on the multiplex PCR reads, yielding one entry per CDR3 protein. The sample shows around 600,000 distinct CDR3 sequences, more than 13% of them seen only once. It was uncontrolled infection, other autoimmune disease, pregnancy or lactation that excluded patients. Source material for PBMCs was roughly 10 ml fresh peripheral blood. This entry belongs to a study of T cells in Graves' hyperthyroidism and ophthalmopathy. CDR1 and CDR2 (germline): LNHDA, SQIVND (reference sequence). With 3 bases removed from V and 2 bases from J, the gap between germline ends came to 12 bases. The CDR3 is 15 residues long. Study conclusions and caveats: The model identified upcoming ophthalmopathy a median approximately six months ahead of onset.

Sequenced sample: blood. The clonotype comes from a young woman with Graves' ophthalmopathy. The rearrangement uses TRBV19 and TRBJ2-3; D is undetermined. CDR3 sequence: CASSILGRITDTQYF. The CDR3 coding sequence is TGTGCCAGTAGTATTTTAGGGCGGATCACAGATACGCAGTATTTT.